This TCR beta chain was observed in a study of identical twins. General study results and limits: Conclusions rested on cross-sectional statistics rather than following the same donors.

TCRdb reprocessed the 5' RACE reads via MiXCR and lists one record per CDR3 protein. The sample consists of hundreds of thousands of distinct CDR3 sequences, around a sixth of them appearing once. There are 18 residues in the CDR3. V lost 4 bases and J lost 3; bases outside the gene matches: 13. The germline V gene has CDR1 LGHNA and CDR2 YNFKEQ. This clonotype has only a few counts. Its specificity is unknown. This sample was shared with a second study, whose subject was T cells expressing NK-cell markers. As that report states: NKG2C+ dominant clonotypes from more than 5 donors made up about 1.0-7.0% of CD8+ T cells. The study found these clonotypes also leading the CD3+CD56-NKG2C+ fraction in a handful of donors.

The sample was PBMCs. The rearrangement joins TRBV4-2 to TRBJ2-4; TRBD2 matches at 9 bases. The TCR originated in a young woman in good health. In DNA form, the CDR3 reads TGTGCCAGCAGCCTAATTCGCGGGAGGGATGGGGTCAAAAACATTCAGTACTTC. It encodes CASSLIRGRDGVKNIQYF.